Sequencing of this T cell receptor (beta chain) was carried out in a study of blood T cell repertoires in COVID-19. Overall study: Samples taken during acute and convalescent COVID-19 were collected in the United States, Italy and Spain. Sources were T cells, B-cell-depleted T cells, or PBMCs; the material itself was cDNA or gDNA.

As processed by the authors: For nucleated cells, counts were estimated from reference gene primer amplification. Assay used: immunoSEQ multiplex PCR; TCRdb lists only in-frame clones, some missing. V, J and clone size are taken as reported in that table, and D and trimming were inferred from the DNA itself. The repertoire has about 130,000 clones, 60% to 85% of them found once; the top ten carry around 18%. Trimming removed 2 bases at V and 4 bases at J, with 11 bases between. The CDR3 has 14 amino acids. CDR1 and CDR2 from the germline V gene are KGHSH and LQKENI. The TCR comes from a man aged 80 or over with acute or convalescent COVID-19. The V and J genes are TRBV18 and TRBJ1-1; D unresolved. Sample: peripheral blood. The CDR3 DNA follows: TGTGCCAGCTCACCAGAACAGCGGAGCACTGAAGCTTTCTTT. Its translation is CASSPEQRSTEAFF.